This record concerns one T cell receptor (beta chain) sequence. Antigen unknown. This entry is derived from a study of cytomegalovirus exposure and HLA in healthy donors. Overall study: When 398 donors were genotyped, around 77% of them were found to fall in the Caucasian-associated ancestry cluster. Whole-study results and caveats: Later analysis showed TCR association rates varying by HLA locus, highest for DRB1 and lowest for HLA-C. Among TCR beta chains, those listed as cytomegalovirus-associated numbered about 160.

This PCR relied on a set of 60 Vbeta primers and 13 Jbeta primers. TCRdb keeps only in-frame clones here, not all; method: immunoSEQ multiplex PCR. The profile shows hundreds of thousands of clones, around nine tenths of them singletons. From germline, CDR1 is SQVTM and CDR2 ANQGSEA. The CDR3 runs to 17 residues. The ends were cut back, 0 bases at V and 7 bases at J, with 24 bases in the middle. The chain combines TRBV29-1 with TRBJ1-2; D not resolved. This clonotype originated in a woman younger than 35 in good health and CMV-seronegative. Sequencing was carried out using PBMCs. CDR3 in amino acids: CSVEERGTSRGKFGYTF. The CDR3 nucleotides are TGCAGCGTTGAAGAGCGAGGAACAAGTCGCGGGAAATTTGGCTACACCTTC. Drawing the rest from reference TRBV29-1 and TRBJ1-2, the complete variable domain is SAVISQKPSRDICQRGTSLTIQCQVDSQVTMMFWYRQQPGQSLTLIATANQGSEATYESGFVIDKFPISRPNLTFSTLTVSNMSPEDSSIYLCSVEERGTSRGKFGYTFGSGTRLTVV.